These 10 T cell receptor beta chains originate from one sample sequenced in a study of technical replicates of blood from a few donors. Using immunoSEQ multiplex PCR, the repertoire was profiled, and TCRdb retains in-frame clones only, with some absent. This table holds just over 95,000 clones, around 96% found once. The specimen sequenced was T cells isolated from PBMCs. Receptors were obtained from a human donor in good health.

The chain links TRBV6-1 to TRBJ2-2, with TRBD2 as a possible D gene (6 bases). The CDR3 covers 15 residues. Per germline, CDR1 MNHNS and CDR2 SASEGT. V was pared by 2 bases and J by 4 bases, with 11 bases between. The CDR3 bases are TGTGCCAGCAGTGAAACGGGGGTTGGCACCGGGGAGCTGTTTTTT. This translates into CASSETGVGTGELFF.

This rearrangement joins TRBV19 to TRBJ2-5, with D perhaps matching TRBD2 (6 bases). In germline, CDR1 is LNHDA, CDR2 SQIVND (reference sequence). V dropped 5 bases and J dropped 1 base, with 17 bases sitting between them. CDR3 length: 16 amino acids. CDR3: CASSRRLASPQETQYF. CDR3 nucleotides: TGTGCCAGTAGTCGTCGCCTAGCGAGTCCCCAAGAGACCCAGTACTTC.

Notes on this clone: Other DNA sequences in the sample encode the same CDR3. The chain carries TRBV9 and TRBJ2-3, with 8 positions matching TRBD2. Germline CDR1 and CDR2: SGDLS and YYNGEE. The CDR3 spans 14 residues. Trimming at V came to 4 bases and at J to 3 bases, leaving 4 bases not matched to a gene. The CDR3 DNA sequence: TGTGCCAGCAGCCAAACTAGCGGAACAGATACGCAGTATTTT. Its protein product is CASSQTSGTDTQYF.

The chain recombines TRBV7-6 with TRBJ2-3; TRBD1 matches at 9 bases. The V gene's germline CDR1 is SGHVS and CDR2 FNYEAQ. CDR3 size: 16 residues. After removal of 2 bases from V and 2 bases from J, the junction contained 5 bases not matched to a gene. CDR3 DNA sequence: TGTGCCAGCAGCTTACGGGACAGGGCTATCACAGATACGCAGTATTTT. Translation gives CASSLRDRAITDTQYF.

This clone was detected a few times. The V and J genes are TRBV5-1 and TRBJ1-1; D unresolved. Germline CDR1 is SGHRS and CDR2 is YFSETQ. The V and J ends lost 0 bases and 0 bases respectively, with 3 bases between them. CDR3 length: 13 residues. The CDR3 sequence: CASSLALNTEAFF. DNA of the CDR3: TGCGCCAGCAGCTTGGCGTTGAACACTGAAGCTTTCTTT.

The V gene is TRBV20-1, the J gene TRBJ2-3, with D hard to call. Trimming shortened V by 7 bases and J by 4 bases, and 9 bases separated the two germline ends. The CDR3 extends over 11 amino acids. Germline values: CDR1 DFQATT, CDR2 SNEGSKA (reference sequence). CDR3 amino acids: CSGLFSDTQYF. The CDR3 DNA sequence: TGCAGTGGGCTCTTTTCAGATACGCAGTATTTT.

The chain is built from TRBV11-2 and TRBJ2-7; 9 bases align to TRBD2. Germline V gives CDR1 SGHAT, CDR2 FQNNGV. CDR3 length: 15 residues. J was trimmed by 0 bases and V by 4 bases; bases with no gene match: 4. CDR3 nucleotides: TGTGCCAGCAGCTCTGGTAGCGGGAGCTCCTACGAGCAGTACTTC. Translating it yields CASSSGSGSSYEQYF.

The chain links TRBV2 to TRBJ2-7, with TRBD2 matching over 7 bases. CDR1 SNHLY and CDR2 FYNNEI come from the germline V gene. There are 14 residues in the CDR3. J lost 6 bases, V lost 3 bases, and 8 bases had no gene match. CDR3 residues: CASSDTREVLEQYF. In DNA, the CDR3 is TGTGCCAGCAGTGATACCCGGGAGGTGCTCGAGCAGTACTTC.

The chain carries TRBV9 and TRBJ2-7; 8 bases line up with TRBD1. From germline, CDR1 is SGDLS and CDR2 YYNGEE. The CDR3 contains 15 residues. V lost 1 base, J lost 1 base, and 4 bases stayed unmatched. CDR3 coding DNA: TGTGCCAGCAGCGTAACGGGACAGGAATCCTACGAGCAGTACTTC. Its translation: CASSVTGQESYEQYF.

The chain links TRBV10-3 to TRBJ1-6; 8 bases match TRBD1. CDR1 and CDR2 from the germline V gene are ENHRY and SYGVKD. The ends lost 7 bases at V and 9 bases at J; junction bases unmatched: 5. CDR3 size: 13 residues. The CDR3 loop is CAIKDRVTSPLHF. For the CDR3, the DNA is TGTGCCATCAAGGACAGGGTAACTTCACCCCTCCACTTT.